The clone carrying this T cell receptor beta chain was recorded many times. This sample is part of a study of early T cells in non-severe SARS-CoV-2 infection. Researchers tagged individual cDNA molecules with unique molecular identifiers. TCRdb itself ran the 5' RACE reads through MiXCR, one entry per CDR3 protein. The data hold tens of thousands of distinct CDR3 sequences, with over 10% observed a single time. The sequence was obtained from an adult who was a healthcare worker with PCR-confirmed SARS-CoV-2 infection or an uninfected control (not recorded which). The sequencing sample was made of whole blood.

The CDR3 spells CASSYGVGTEAFF. Here the CDR3 DNA reads TGTGCCAGCAGTTACGGTGTGGGAACTGAAGCTTTCTTT. The chain has TRBV6-5 and TRBJ1-1; D remains unclear. CDR3 length equals 13 residues. Per germline, CDR1 MNHEY and CDR2 SVGAGI. V shed 2 bases and J shed 5 bases, with 9 bases lying between them.